The rows below give T cell receptor beta chains drawn from one sample of a study of technical replicates of blood from a handful of donors. The assay was immunoSEQ multiplex PCR, and TCRdb's table has in-frame clones only and misses some. The sample lists about 83,000 clones; just over 95% were seen once. Sequences were obtained from T cells isolated from PBMCs. The receptors were sampled from a human donor in good health. Both conserved end residues are part of each CDR3. D genes are given only for firm matches. Clone size appears in some rows only: once, few, many, or a class for an expanded clone.

D gene	V gene	J gene	clone size	CDR3 DNA	CDR3 protein
TRBD1	TRBV30	TRBJ2-3	.	TGTGCCAGATCGACAGGGAGCACAGATACGCAGTATTTT	CARSTGSTDTQYF
TRBD1	TRBV27	TRBJ2-7	.	TGTGCCAGCAGTTTATGGGGGACAGAGATACCGGGAGAGCAGTACTTC	CASSLWGTEIPGEQYF
.	TRBV11-2	TRBJ2-7	.	TGTGCCAGCAGCCCCGGTTACGAGCAGTACTTC	CASSPGYEQYF
.	TRBV2	TRBJ1-5	.	TGTGCCAGCAGTGGCGATATTGGCAATCAGCCCCAGCATTTT	CASSGDIGNQPQHF
.	TRBV6-5	TRBJ2-7	.	TGTGCCAGCAGTTACGCACTAGCATACTACGAGCAGTACTTC	CASSYALAYYEQYF
TRBD2	TRBV10-3	TRBJ2-2	.	TGTGCCATCAGTGATCCGACTAGCGGGAGGGCCGCGGGGGAGCTGTTTTTT	CAISDPTSGRAAGELFF
TRBD2	TRBV9	TRBJ2-5	.	TGTGCCAGCAGCGGAAAACTAGCGGGAGCGCCAGAGACCCAGTACTTC	CASSGKLAGAPETQYF
TRBD1	TRBV27	TRBJ2-5	few	TGTGCCAGCAGTTTAGTCAGGGGGATCGGAGAGACCCAGTACTTC	CASSLVRGIGETQYF
TRBD2	TRBV25-1	TRBJ2-3	once	TGTGCCAGCAGAGCGGGAGGGCCCCCAGATACGCAGTATTTT	CASRAGGPPDTQYF
.	TRBV6-5	TRBJ2-3	once	TGTGCCAGCAGAAGTCTAGCGTCTAGCACAGATACGCAGTATTTT	CASRSLASSTDTQYF
.	TRBV5-4	TRBJ2-7	.	TGTGCCAGCAGCTTGGTGGGGACTGCCTACGAGCAGTACTTC	CASSLVGTAYEQYF
TRBD1	TRBV19	TRBJ2-6	.	TGTGCCAGTAGTATACTGGACAGGTCTGCTGGGGCCAACGTCCTGACTTTC	CASSILDRSAGANVLTF
TRBD2	TRBV7-9	TRBJ2-1	.	TGTGCCAGTTTGATCGCGGGAGACAAAAATTACAATGAGCAGTTCTTC	CASLIAGDKNYNEQFF
TRBD1	TRBV7-8	TRBJ2-7	once	TGTGCCAGCAGCTCCTGGACAGGGATAGGCGAGCAGTACTTC	CASSSWTGIGEQYF
TRBD2	TRBV11-2	TRBJ2-3	.	TGTGCCAGCAGCCCGGGACTAGCGGGAGCAGATACGCAGTATTTT	CASSPGLAGADTQYF
TRBD1	TRBV4-1	TRBJ1-1	.	TGCGCCAGCAGCCAAGAGACAGGGGGCGAAGCTTTCTTT	CASSQETGGEAFF
.	TRBV4-3	TRBJ1-1	.	TGCGCCAGCAGCCAATCTAACACTGAAGCTTTCTTT	CASSQSNTEAFF